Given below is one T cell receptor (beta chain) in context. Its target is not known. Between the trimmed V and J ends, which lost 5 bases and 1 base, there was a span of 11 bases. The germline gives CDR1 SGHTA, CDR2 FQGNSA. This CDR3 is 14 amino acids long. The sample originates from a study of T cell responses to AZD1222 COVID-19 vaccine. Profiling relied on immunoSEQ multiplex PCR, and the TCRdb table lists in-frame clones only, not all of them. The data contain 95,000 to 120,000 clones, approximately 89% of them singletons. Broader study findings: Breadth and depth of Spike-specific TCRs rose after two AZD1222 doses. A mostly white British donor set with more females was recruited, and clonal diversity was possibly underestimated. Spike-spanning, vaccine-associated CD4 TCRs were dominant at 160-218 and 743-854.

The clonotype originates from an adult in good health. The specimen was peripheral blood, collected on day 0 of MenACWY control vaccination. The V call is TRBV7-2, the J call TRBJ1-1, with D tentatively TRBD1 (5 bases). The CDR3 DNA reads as TGTGCCAGCAGCCCCCAGGGTTGGAACACTGAAGCTTTCTTT. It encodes CASSPQGWNTEAFF.